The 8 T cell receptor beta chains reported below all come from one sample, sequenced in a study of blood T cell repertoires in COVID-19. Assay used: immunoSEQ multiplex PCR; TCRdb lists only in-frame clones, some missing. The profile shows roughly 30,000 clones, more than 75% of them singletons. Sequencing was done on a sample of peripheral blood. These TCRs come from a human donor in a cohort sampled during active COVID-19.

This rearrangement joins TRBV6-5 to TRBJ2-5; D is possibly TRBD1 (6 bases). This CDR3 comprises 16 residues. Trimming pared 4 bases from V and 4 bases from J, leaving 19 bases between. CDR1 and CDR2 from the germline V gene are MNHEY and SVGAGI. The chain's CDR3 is CASSFLGAGARETQYF. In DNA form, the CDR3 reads TGTGCCAGCAGTTTTCTGGGGGCCGGAGCGCGAGAGACCCAGTACTTC.

The CDR3 coding sequence is TGCGCCAGCAGCTCCGGACTAGCGGGGGACCCCAACACCGGGGAGCTGTTTTTT. Translating gives CASSSGLAGDPNTGELFF. This chain connects TRBV5-1 to TRBJ2-2; 13 positions match TRBD2. CDR1 is SGHRS and CDR2 is YFSETQ in the germline V gene. CDR3 length equals 18 residues. J gave up 2 bases and V 3 bases, and 7 bases lay outside the gene matches. The complete variable domain, with remaining parts taken from reference TRBV5-1 and TRBJ2-2, reads KAGVTQTPRYLIKTRGQQVTLSCSPISGHRSVSWYQQTPGQGLQFLFEYFSETQRNKGNFPGRFSGRQFSNSRSEMNVSTLELGDSALYLCASSSGLAGDPNTGELFFGEGSRLTVL.

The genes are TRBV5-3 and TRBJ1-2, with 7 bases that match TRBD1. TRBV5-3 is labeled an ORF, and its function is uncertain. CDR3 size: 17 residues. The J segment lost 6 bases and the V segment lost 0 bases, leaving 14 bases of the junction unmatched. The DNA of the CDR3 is TGTGCCAGAAGCTTGGCGGGGACAGACCAAACCCCCAATGGCTACACCTTC. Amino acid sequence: CARSLAGTDQTPNGYTF.

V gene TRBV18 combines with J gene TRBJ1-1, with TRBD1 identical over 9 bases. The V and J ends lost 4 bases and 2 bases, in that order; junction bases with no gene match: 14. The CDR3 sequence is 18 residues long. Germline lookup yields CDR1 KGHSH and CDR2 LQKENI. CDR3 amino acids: CASSQEMTGGLGNTEAFF. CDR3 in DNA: TGTGCCAGCTCACAAGAAATGACAGGGGGGTTAGGCAACACTGAAGCTTTCTTT.

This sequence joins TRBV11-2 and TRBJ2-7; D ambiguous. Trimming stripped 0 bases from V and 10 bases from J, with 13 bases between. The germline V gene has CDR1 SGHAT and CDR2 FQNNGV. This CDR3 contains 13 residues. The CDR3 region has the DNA TGTGCCAGCAGCTTAGATAAGACAATAGGTCAGTACTTC. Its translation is CASSLDKTIGQYF.

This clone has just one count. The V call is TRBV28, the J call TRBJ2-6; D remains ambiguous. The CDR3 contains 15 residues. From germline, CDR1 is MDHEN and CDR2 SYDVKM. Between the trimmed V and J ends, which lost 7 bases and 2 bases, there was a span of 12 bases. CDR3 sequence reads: CASTLGLTGANVLTF. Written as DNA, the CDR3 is TGTGCCAGCACCCTGGGCCTTACTGGGGCCAACGTCCTGACTTTC. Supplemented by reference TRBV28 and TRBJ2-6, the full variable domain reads DVKVTQSSRYLVKRTGEKVFLECVQDMDHENMFWYRQDPGLGLRLIYFSYDVKMKEKGDIPEGYSVSREKKERFSLILESASTNQTSMYLCASTLGLTGANVLTFGAGSRLTVL.

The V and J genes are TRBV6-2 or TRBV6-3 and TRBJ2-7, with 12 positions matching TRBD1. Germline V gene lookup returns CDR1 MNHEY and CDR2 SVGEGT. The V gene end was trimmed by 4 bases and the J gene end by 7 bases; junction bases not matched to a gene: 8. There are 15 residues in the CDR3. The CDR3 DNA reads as TGTGCCAGCAGTTTCCCGGGACAGGGGGCATATGAGCAGTACTTC. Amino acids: CASSFPGQGAYEQYF.

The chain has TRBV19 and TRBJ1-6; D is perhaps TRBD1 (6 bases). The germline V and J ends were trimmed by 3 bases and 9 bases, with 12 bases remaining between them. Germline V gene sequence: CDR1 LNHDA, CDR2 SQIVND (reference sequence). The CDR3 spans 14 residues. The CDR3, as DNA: TGTGCCAGTAGTATGTCCAGGGGTATTTCACCCCTCCACTTT. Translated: CASSMSRGISPLHF.